The rows below give T cell receptor beta chains drawn from one sample of a study of low-dose radiotherapy and immunotherapy resistance in tumors. TCRdb re-called the reads through MiXCR, storing one row per CDR3 protein. The table lists 100,000 or so distinct CDR3 sequences, just under 9.5% of them singletons, with under 1.1% in the top ten. Sequences were derived from PBMCs, sampled before treatment. The source is a male donor with prostate cancer. The CDR3 runs from the conserved cysteine through the conserved F or W. D genes are given only for firm matches. Clone size appears in some rows only: once, few, many, or a class for an expanded clone.

j_gene	v_gene	abundance	d_gene	CDR3aa	CDR3nt
TRBJ2-1	TRBV20-1	many	TRBD2	CSATGGTGYNEQFF	TGCAGTGCTACGGGGGGGACTGGCTACAATGAGCAGTTCTTC
TRBJ2-5	TRBV30	many	TRBD2	CAWSAAGGGETQYF	TGTGCCTGGAGTGCAGCGGGGGGGGGAGAGACCCAGTACTTC
TRBJ2-2	TRBV7-9	many	NA	CASSAQGGGELFF	TGTGCCAGCAGCGCACAGGGAGGAGGGGAGCTGTTTTTT
TRBJ1-6	TRBV21-1	many	NA	CASSKPSRFRGNNSPLHF	TGTGCCAGCAGCAAACCTTCGAGGTTTCGCGGGAATAATTCACCCCTCCACTTT
TRBJ2-7	TRBV18	many	NA	CASSPPRGEQYF	TGTGCCAGCTCACCACCCCGGGGCGAGCAGTACTTC
TRBJ2-3	TRBV12-3/TRBV12-4	many	NA	CASSFDRRSGTDTQYF	TGTGCCAGCAGTTTCGACCGTCGGTCTGGCACAGATACGCAGTATTTT
TRBJ1-1	TRBV29-1	many	TRBD1	CSVGAGGITEAFF	TGCAGCGTGGGCGCAGGGGGCATCACTGAAGCTTTCTTT
TRBJ2-1	TRBV5-1	many	TRBD2	CASSLPGGDEQFF	TGCGCCAGCAGCTTACCGGGAGGGGATGAGCAGTTCTTC
TRBJ2-7	TRBV5-1	many	TRBD1	CASNGQGSSYEQYF	TGCGCCAGCAATGGACAGGGGAGCTCCTACGAGCAGTACTTC
TRBJ2-1	TRBV20-1	many	NA	CSALSGNEQFF	TGCAGTGCTCTTTCTGGTAATGAGCAGTTCTTC
TRBJ2-7	TRBV7-2	many	NA	CASSLVVQSYEQYF	TGTGCCAGCAGCTTAGTAGTACAGTCCTACGAGCAGTACTTC
TRBJ2-7	TRBV14	many	TRBD2	CASSQGLAAYEQYF	TGTGCCAGCAGCCAAGGACTAGCCGCCTACGAGCAGTACTTC
TRBJ2-1	TRBV28	many	NA	CASSLQNNEQFF	TGTGCCAGCAGCCTACAGAACAATGAGCAGTTCTTC
TRBJ2-3	TRBV6-2/TRBV6-3	many	TRBD2	CASSLTSGLSTDTQYF	TGTGCCAGCAGTCTCACTAGCGGGCTCAGCACAGATACGCAGTATTTT
TRBJ1-5	TRBV20-1	NA	TRBD1	CSAGPRDSGRQPQHF	TGCAGTGCTGGCCCCCGGGACAGTGGGCGCCAGCCCCAGCATTTT
TRBJ1-5	TRBV15	many	TRBD1	CATSSGTGWNQPQHF	TGTGCCACCAGCAGCGGGACAGGTTGGAATCAGCCCCAGCATTTT
TRBJ2-3	TRBV20-1	many	NA	CSARRDTSTDTQYF	TGCAGTGCTAGGCGGGACACTAGCACAGATACGCAGTATTTT
TRBJ2-1	TRBV27	many	NA	CASSEDRAGLARNEQFF	TGTGCCAGCAGCGAAGACAGGGCCGGACTAGCACGCAATGAGCAGTTCTTC
TRBJ1-1	TRBV10-3	many	NA	CAISEGRDTEAFF	TGTGCCATCAGTGAAGGGCGGGACACTGAAGCTTTCTTT
TRBJ2-2	TRBV4-3	many	NA	CASSTVPHTGELFF	TGCGCCAGCAGCACGGTTCCTCACACCGGGGAGCTGTTTTTT
TRBJ2-4	TRBV2	many	TRBD2	CASTRDSGTAKNIQYF	TGTGCCAGCACACGAGATAGCGGGACAGCCAAAAACATTCAGTACTTC
TRBJ2-6	TRBV5-1	many	NA	CASSLAHGANVLTF	TGCGCCAGCAGCTTGGCGCATGGGGCCAACGTCCTGACTTTC
TRBJ2-4	TRBV6-2/TRBV6-3	many	TRBD1	CAVRQGPAKNIQYF	TGTGCCGTCCGACAGGGCCCAGCCAAAAACATTCAGTACTTC
TRBJ2-7	TRBV7-2	many	TRBD2	CASSWGLAGIVLEQYF	TGTGCCAGCAGCTGGGGACTAGCGGGAATCGTCCTCGAGCAGTACTTC
TRBJ1-1	TRBV28	NA	NA	CASSLSNTEAFF	TGTGCCAGCAGTTTATCGAACACTGAAGCTTTCTTT
TRBJ2-1	TRBV27	many	NA	CASRLRAARSITRDNEQFF	TGTGCCAGCAGACTCCGGGCGGCGAGGTCTATTACCCGTGACAATGAGCAGTTCTTC
TRBJ2-5	TRBV20-1	many	NA	CSARRDRQETQYF	TGCAGTGCTAGAAGGGATCGACAAGAGACCCAGTACTTC
TRBJ2-3	TRBV12-5	few	TRBD1	CASGLGSGGPDTQYF	TGTGCTAGTGGTTTGGGTTCAGGGGGCCCAGATACGCAGTATTTT
TRBJ2-7	TRBV20-1	many	TRBD2	CSASASGRASYEQYF	TGCAGTGCTAGCGCAAGCGGGAGGGCCTCCTACGAGCAGTACTTC
TRBJ2-6	TRBV6-2/TRBV6-3	many	NA	CASSRAPSGANVLTF	TGTGCCAGCAGCAGGGCGCCCTCTGGGGCCAACGTCCTGACTTTC
TRBJ2-7	TRBV28	many	TRBD2	CASSFGLAAYEQYF	TGTGCCAGCAGTTTTGGACTAGCGGCCTACGAGCAGTACTTC
TRBJ1-5	TRBV19	many	NA	CASTSDSYSNQPQHF	TGTGCCAGTACCTCGGACAGTTATAGCAATCAGCCCCAGCATTTT
TRBJ1-2	TRBV20-1	many	TRBD1	CSARFWWGQTNYGYTF	TGCAGTGCTAGATTCTGGTGGGGACAGACTAACTATGGCTACACCTTC
TRBJ2-3	TRBV7-9	many	NA	CASRTANLDTQYF	TGTGCCAGCAGGACGGCTAACCTTGATACGCAGTATTTT
TRBJ1-2	TRBV20-1	many	NA	CSASRQGLYGYTF	TGCAGTGCTAGCCGCCAGGGCCTCTATGGCTACACCTTC
TRBJ2-5	TRBV29-1	many	TRBD2	CSVGGVGGSQETQYF	TGCAGCGTTGGTGGGGTCGGGGGGTCACAAGAGACCCAGTACTTC